The source of this T cell receptor beta chain is a study of blood T cell repertoires in COVID-19. Germline CDR1 is LGHDT and CDR2 is YNNKEL (reference sequence). Trimming removed 0 bases at V and 9 bases at J, with 17 bases between. This CDR3 has 15 residues. Exposed enrollees encountered a COVID-19 case at some point within 2 weeks before study entry. Assay used: immunoSEQ multiplex PCR; TCRdb lists only in-frame clones, some missing. The table lists 250,000 to 350,000 clones, roughly nine tenths of them singletons, with roughly 2.9% in the top ten. This clone was found once. This TCR came from a woman between 45 and 60 years old who had been exposed to COVID-19. The chain carries TRBV3-1 (or the pseudogene TRBV3-2) and TRBJ1-2, with D hard to call. The sample taken for sequencing was PBMCs or T cells enriched from blood (not recorded which). The DNA of the CDR3 is TGTGCCAGCAGCCAAGAGGATCGCGGTCGTGAGAGCTACACCTTC. Residues: CASSQEDRGRESYTF.